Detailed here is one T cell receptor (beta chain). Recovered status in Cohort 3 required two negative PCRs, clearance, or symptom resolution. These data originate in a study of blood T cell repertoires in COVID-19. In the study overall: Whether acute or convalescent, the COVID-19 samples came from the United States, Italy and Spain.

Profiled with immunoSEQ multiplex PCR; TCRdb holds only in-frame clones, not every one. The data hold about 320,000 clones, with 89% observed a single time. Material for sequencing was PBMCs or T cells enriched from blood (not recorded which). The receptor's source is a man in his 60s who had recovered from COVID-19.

The CDR3 DNA reads TGTGCCAGCGTATTCGGAGGAGGCACTGAAGCTTTCTTT. Translated: CASVFGGGTEAFF. V is TRBV28 and J is TRBJ1-1; D ambiguous. The V gene lost 8 bases and the J gene lost 4 bases, with 14 bases spanning the gap. Germline CDR1 MDHEN, CDR2 SYDVKM. The CDR3 covers 13 residues.